This T cell receptor beta chain is from a study of Ad26.COV2.S vaccination and SARS-CoV-2 variants. Across the whole study: A COV1001 Ad26.COV2.S trial-arm participant provided the sample. Ad26.COV2.S given intramuscularly, once or twice 56 days apart.

Profiled with immunoSEQ multiplex PCR; TCRdb holds only in-frame clones, not every one. The sample has hundreds of thousands of clones, about 90% seen once; the top ten hold approximately 1.5%. CDR3 length: 11 residues. Trimming cost V 0 bases and J 6 bases, with 2 bases left between them. The germline V gene has CDR1 MNHEY and CDR2 SVGAGI. Treatment in this sample: over 15 received Ad26.COV2.S at low or high dose, single or two shots; about 5 received placebo; per-sample allocation not given. Repertoires come from day 63 after the first vaccine or placebo injection. In the case of this clone: Its antigen is unidentified.

Broader study findings: Vaccinees reportedly had broad spike-specific CD8+ and CD4+ T cell responses. Analyses of TCR breadth and depth may have underestimated total T cell responses.

The material was peripheral blood, obtained in a trial of Ad26.COV2.S vaccine versus placebo. The TCR comes from a person aged 18-60 years who received the Ad26.COV2.S COVID-19 vaccine or a placebo. The gene calls are TRBV6-5 and TRBJ1-1; D uncertain. Here the CDR3 reads CASSYSSEAFF. CDR3 bases: TGTGCCAGCAGTTACTCGTCTGAAGCTTTCTTT.